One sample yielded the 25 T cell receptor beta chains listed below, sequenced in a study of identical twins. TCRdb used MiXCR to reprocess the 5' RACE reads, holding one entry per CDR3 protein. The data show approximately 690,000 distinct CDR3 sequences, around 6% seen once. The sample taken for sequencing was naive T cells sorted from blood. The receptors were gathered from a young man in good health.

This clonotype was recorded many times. The CDR3 sequence is CASQQQRRLTEAFF. The CDR3 DNA reads as TGTGCCAGCCAGCAGCAACGTAGGCTCACTGAAGCTTTCTTT. The rearrangement joins TRBV6-1 to TRBJ1-1, with D unresolved. Trimming left V 8 bases short and J 4 bases short, with 17 bases between. Germline values: CDR1 MNHNS, CDR2 SASEGT. CDR3 length: 14 residues.

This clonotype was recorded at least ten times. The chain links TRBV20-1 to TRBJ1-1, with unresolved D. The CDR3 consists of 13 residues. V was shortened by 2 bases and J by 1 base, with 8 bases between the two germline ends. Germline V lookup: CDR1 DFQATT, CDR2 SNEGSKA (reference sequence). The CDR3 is CSARFKANTEAFF. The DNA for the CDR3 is TGCAGTGCTAGATTCAAGGCGAACACTGAAGCTTTCTTT.

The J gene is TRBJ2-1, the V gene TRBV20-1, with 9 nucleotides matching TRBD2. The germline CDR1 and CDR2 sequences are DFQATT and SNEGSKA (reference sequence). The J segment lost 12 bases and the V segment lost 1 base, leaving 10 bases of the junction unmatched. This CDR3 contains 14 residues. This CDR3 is CSARAPLAGLGQFF. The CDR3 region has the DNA TGCAGTGCTAGAGCCCCACTAGCGGGCCTGGGGCAGTTCTTC.

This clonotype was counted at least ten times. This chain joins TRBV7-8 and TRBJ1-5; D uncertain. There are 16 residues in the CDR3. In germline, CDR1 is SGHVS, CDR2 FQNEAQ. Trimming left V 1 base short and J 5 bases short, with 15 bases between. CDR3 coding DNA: TGTGCCAGCAGCTTAGAACTTGGGCTTTTGGATCAGCCCCAGCATTTT. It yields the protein CASSLELGLLDQPQHF.

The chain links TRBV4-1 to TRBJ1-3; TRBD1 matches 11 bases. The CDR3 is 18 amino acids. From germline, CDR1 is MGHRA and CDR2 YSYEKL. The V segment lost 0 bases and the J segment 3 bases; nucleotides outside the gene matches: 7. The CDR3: CASSQEYGTGGLGNTIYF. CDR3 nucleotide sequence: TGCGCCAGCAGCCAAGAATACGGGACAGGGGGACTTGGAAACACCATATATTTT.

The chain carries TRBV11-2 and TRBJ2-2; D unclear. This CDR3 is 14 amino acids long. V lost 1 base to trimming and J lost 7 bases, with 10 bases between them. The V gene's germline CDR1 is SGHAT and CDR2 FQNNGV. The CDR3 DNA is TGTGCCAGCAGCTTAGTTGTGGTTGACGGGGAGCTGTTTTTT. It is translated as CASSLVVVDGELFF.

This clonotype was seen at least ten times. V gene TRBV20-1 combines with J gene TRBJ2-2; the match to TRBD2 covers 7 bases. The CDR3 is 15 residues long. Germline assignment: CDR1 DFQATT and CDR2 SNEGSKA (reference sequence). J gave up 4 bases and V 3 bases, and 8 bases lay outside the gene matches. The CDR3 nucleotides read TGCAGTGCTAGGCCAGCGGGATTTTTCACCGGGGAGCTGTTTTTT. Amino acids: CSARPAGFFTGELFF.

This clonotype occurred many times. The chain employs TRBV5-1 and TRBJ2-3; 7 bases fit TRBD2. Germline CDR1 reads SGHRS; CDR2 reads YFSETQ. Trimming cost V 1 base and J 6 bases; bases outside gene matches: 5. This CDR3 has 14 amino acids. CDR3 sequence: CASSLRTSPDTQYF. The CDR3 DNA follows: TGCGCCAGCAGCTTGCGGACTAGTCCTGATACGCAGTATTTT.

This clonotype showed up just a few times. The CDR3 loop is CASSFKAQGGYEQYF. CDR3 nucleotide sequence: TGTGCCAGCAGCTTCAAAGCACAGGGTGGCTACGAGCAGTACTTC. The chain combines TRBV7-2 with TRBJ2-7; D is possibly TRBD1 (6 bases). The CDR3 is 15 amino acids. CDR1 SGHTA and CDR2 FQGNSA come from the germline V gene. V lost 3 bases to trimming and J lost 3 bases, with 15 bases between them.

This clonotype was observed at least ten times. CDR3 residues: CSARLAGGNEQFF. In DNA, the CDR3 is TGCAGTGCCAGACTAGCGGGAGGCAATGAGCAGTTCTTC. The rearrangement joins TRBV20-1 to TRBJ2-1; 13 bases align to TRBD2. The CDR3 extends over 13 amino acids. V shed 6 bases and J 6 bases; nucleotides not matched to a gene: 2. CDR1 and CDR2 (germline): DFQATT, SNEGSKA (reference sequence).

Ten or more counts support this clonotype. The CDR3 DNA follows: TGCGCCAGCAGCTTGTCCCGGGACAGAGTTATAGATACGCAGTATTTT. This sequence encodes CASSLSRDRVIDTQYF. The chain is built from TRBV5-1 and TRBJ2-3; the match to TRBD1 covers 7 bases. V was pared by 1 base and J by 5 bases, with 10 bases of the junction left unmatched. The length of the CDR3 is 16 residues. The germline V gene encodes CDR1 SGHRS and CDR2 YFSETQ.

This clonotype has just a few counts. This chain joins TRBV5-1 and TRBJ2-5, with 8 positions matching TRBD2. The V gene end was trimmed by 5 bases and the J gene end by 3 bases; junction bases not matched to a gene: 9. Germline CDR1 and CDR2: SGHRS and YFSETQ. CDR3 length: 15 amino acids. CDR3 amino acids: CASRASGYPEETQYF. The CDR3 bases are TGCGCCAGCAGGGCTAGCGGGTATCCAGAAGAGACCCAGTACTTC.

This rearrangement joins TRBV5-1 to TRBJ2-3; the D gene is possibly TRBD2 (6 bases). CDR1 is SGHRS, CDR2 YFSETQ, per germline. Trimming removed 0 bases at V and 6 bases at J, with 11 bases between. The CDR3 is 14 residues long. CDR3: CASSLARDRDTQYF. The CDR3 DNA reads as TGCGCCAGCAGCTTGGCGCGGGATCGGGATACGCAGTATTTT.

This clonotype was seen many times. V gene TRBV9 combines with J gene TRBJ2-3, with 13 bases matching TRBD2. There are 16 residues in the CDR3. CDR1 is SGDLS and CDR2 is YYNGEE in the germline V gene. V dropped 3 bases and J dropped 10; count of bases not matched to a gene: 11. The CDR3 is CASSAELAGGTSSQYF. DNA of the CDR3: TGTGCCAGCAGCGCCGAACTAGCGGGAGGGACCTCATCGCAGTATTTT. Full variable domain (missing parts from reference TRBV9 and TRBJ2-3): DSGVTQTPKHLITATGQRVTLRCSPRSGDLSVYWYQQSLDQGLQFLIQYYNGEERAKGNILERFSAQQFPDLHSELNLSSLELGDSALYFCASSAELAGGTSSQYFGPGTRLTVL.

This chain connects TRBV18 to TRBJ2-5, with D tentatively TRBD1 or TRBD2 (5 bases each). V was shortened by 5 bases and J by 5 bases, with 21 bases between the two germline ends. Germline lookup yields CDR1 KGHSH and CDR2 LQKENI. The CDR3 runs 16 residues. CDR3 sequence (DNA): TGTGCCAGCTCAACGAACCGGGACGACCGTGGGGAGACCCAGTACTTC. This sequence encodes CASSTNRDDRGETQYF.

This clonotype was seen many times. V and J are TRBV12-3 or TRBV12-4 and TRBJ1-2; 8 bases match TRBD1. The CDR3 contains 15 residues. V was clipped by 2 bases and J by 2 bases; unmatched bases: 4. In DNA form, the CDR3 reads TGTGCCAGCAGTTTAAAGACAGGGGAAAACTATGGCTACACCTTC. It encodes CASSLKTGENYGYTF.

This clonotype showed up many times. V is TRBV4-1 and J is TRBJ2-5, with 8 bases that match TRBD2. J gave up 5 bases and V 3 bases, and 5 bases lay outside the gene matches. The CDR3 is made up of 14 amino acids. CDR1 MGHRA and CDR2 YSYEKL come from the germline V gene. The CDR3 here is CASSHAGGWETQYF. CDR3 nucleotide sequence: TGCGCCAGCAGCCACGCGGGAGGTTGGGAGACCCAGTACTTC.

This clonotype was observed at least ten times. The CDR3 sequence: CSARTSGDHGYTF. The CDR3 nucleotides read TGCAGTGCTAGAACTTCGGGGGACCATGGCTACACCTTC. The chain is built from TRBV20-1 and TRBJ1-2, with D possibly TRBD1 on 5 matching bases. Germline lookup yields CDR1 DFQATT and CDR2 SNEGSKA (reference sequence). V gave up 2 bases and J gave up 6 bases, with 13 bases separating them. This CDR3 region has 13 residues.

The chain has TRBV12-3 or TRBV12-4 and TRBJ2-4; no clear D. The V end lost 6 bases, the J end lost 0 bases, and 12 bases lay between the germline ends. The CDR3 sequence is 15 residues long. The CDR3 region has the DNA TGTGCCAGCAGCACACCGAGGATAGCCAAAAACATTCAGTACTTC. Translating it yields CASSTPRIAKNIQYF.

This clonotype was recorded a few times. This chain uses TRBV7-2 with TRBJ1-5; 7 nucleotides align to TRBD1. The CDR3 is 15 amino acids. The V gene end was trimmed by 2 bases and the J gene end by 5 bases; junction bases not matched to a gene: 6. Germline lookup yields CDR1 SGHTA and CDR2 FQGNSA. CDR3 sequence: CASSLLTGADQPQHF. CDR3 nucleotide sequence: TGTGCCAGCAGCTTACTAACAGGGGCGGATCAGCCCCAGCATTTT.

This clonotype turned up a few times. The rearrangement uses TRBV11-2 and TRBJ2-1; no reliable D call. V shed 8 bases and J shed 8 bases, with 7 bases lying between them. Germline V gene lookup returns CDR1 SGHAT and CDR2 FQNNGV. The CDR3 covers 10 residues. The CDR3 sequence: CASEWDEQFF. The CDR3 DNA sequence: TGTGCCAGCGAATGGGATGAGCAGTTCTTC.

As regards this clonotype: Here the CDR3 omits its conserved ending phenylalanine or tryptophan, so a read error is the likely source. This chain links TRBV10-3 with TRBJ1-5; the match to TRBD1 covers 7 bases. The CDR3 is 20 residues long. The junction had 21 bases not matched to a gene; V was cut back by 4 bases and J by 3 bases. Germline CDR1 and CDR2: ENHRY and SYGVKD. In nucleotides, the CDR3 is TGTGCCATCAGTGGACGGTTCGAAGACAGGGACAGTTGGGTCAATCAGCCCCAGCATTTG. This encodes CAISGRFEDRDSWVNQPQHL.

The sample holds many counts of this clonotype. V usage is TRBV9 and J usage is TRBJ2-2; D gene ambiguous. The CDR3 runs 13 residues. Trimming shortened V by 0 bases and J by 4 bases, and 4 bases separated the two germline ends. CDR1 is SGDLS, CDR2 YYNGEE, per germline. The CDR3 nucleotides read TGTGCCAGCAGCGTAGGTTCCACCGGGGAGCTGTTTTTT. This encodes CASSVGSTGELFF.

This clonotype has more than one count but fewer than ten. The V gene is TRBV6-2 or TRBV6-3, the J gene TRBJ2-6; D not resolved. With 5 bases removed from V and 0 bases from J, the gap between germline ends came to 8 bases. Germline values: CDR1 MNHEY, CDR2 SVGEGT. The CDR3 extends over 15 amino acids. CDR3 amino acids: CASSKIRSGANVLTF. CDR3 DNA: TGTGCCAGCAGTAAAATACGCTCTGGGGCCAACGTCCTGACTTTC.

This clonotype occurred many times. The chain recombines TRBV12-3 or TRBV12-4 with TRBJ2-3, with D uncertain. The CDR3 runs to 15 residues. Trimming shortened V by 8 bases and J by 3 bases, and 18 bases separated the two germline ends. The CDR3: CASDLGSKETDTQYF. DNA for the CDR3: TGTGCCAGCGATTTGGGATCCAAAGAAACAGATACGCAGTATTTT.